This entry lists 25 T cell receptor beta chains sequenced from one sample in a study of T-cell reconstitution after alpha-beta-depleted transplantation in children. During its preparation, the TCRbeta library received unique molecular identifiers. TCRdb independently ran MiXCR on the PCR reads; one entry per CDR3 protein. The sample holds approximately 490,000 distinct CDR3 sequences, about 11% seen once. Here the sequenced sample was PBMCs, taken before TCRalphabeta/CD19-depleted stem cell transplant. Receptors were obtained from a child aged 2 to 10 with inherited bone marrow failure, due to receive a stem cell transplant.

This clonotype has ten or more counts. The rearrangement uses TRBV12-3 or TRBV12-4 and TRBJ1-2; 10 nucleotides line up with TRBD1. Trimming at V came to 3 bases and at J to 5 bases, leaving 9 bases not matched to a gene. The CDR3 extends over 16 amino acids. As DNA, the CDR3 is TGTGCCAGCAGTTTTCCCCGGGACAGGGGAAGATATGGCTACACCTTC. As protein: CASSFPRDRGRYGYTF.

The rearrangement joins TRBV19 to TRBJ2-2; 7 bases match TRBD2. CDR3 size: 17 residues. The ends lost 7 bases at V and 0 bases at J; junction bases unmatched: 11. From germline, CDR1 is LNHDA and CDR2 SQIVND (reference sequence). CDR3 amino acids: CASTSRRDYSNTGELFF. The CDR3, as DNA: TGTGCCAGTACCTCACGCCGGGACTACTCGAACACCGGGGAGCTGTTTTTT.

V usage is TRBV4-1 and J usage is TRBJ2-1, with 7 bases fitting TRBD2. The trim removed 1 base at V and 4 bases at J, leaving 4 bases unmatched. The CDR3 runs 15 residues. Germline V lookup: CDR1 MGHRA, CDR2 YSYEKL. The CDR3 protein is CASSQAGRPYNEQFF. DNA for the CDR3: TGCGCCAGCAGCCAAGCCGGGAGGCCTTACAATGAGCAGTTCTTC.

The sample holds many counts of this clonotype. V is TRBV11-2 and J is TRBJ1-1; 7 bases match TRBD1. This CDR3 has 14 residues. V lost 5 bases and J lost 13; bases outside the gene matches: 16. CDR1 is SGHAT, CDR2 FQNNGV, per germline. In nucleotides, the CDR3 is TGTGCCAGCAGCCCCTGGACAGGAACGGTGTTAGGTTTCTTT. Protein sequence: CASSPWTGTVLGFF.

This rearrangement joins TRBV29-1 to TRBJ2-5, with D possibly TRBD2 on 6 matching bases. The CDR3 has 13 residues. V lost 3 bases and J lost 1, with 9 bases in between. CDR1 and CDR2 from the germline V gene are SQVTM and ANQGSEA. The chain's CDR3 is CSVEGGLQETQYF. The CDR3 region has the DNA TGCAGCGTTGAGGGGGGACTCCAAGAGACCCAGTACTTC.

This clonotype came up a few times. This chain links TRBV19 with TRBJ2-7, with D possibly matching TRBD1 (5 bases). The CDR3 has 12 residues. Germline V gene lookup returns CDR1 LNHDA and CDR2 SQIVND (reference sequence). V was shortened by 7 bases and J by 6 bases, with 13 bases between the two germline ends. The CDR3 DNA reads TGTGCCAGTACAACAGGTCAGGTCGAGCAGTACTTC. Translating gives CASTTGQVEQYF.

This clonotype was seen repeatedly, ten times or more. The chain joins TRBV7-2 to TRBJ2-7; no clear D. The V gene lost 9 bases and the J gene lost 3 bases, with 15 bases spanning the gap. This CDR3 region has 13 residues. Germline V gene sequence: CDR1 SGHTA, CDR2 FQGNSA. The CDR3 protein is CASHLDLGYEQYF. CDR3 coding DNA: TGTGCCAGTCATTTGGATCTCGGCTACGAGCAGTACTTC.

This clonotype was detected many times. The gene calls are TRBV12-3 or TRBV12-4 and TRBJ1-4, with a possible D match to TRBD1 (6 bases). The CDR3 is 14 residues long. V was trimmed by 1 base and J by 6 bases, leaving 9 bases between them. The CDR3 DNA reads as TGTGCCAGCAGTTTAGACAGGGCGGATGAAAAACTGTTTTTT. Amino acid sequence: CASSLDRADEKLFF.

This clonotype occurred a few times. The chain carries TRBV7-6 and TRBJ2-7; D might be TRBD1 (6 bases). The CDR3 sequence is 15 residues long. Germline CDR1 SGHVS, CDR2 FNYEAQ. Trimming removed 2 bases from V and 3 bases from J, with 14 bases in between. The CDR3 sequence: CASSLLAGANYEQYF. In DNA, the CDR3 is TGTGCCAGCAGCTTACTTGCAGGGGCAAACTACGAGCAGTACTTC.

This clonotype has at least ten counts. The chain employs TRBV29-1 and TRBJ2-1; TRBD2 aligns across 9 bases. In germline, CDR1 is SQVTM, CDR2 ANQGSEA. V shed 4 bases and J 6 bases; nucleotides not matched to a gene: 7. The CDR3 runs to 14 residues. CDR3: CSVVFSGRGNEQFF. The CDR3 DNA reads TGCAGCGTTGTATTTAGCGGGAGAGGCAATGAGCAGTTCTTC.

This clonotype has ten or more counts. J is TRBJ2-1 and V is TRBV28, with TRBD2 matching 11 bases. J was trimmed by 6 bases and V by 6 bases; bases with no gene match: 7. This CDR3 region has 15 residues. Germline V gene lookup returns CDR1 MDHEN and CDR2 SYDVKM. The CDR3 coding sequence is TGTGCCAGCAGGGTACTAGCGGGAGACCCCAATGAGCAGTTCTTC. It yields the protein CASRVLAGDPNEQFF.

This clonotype was seen repeatedly, ten times or more. The rearrangement uses TRBV14 and TRBJ2-7; either TRBD1 or TRBD2 may supply D (5 bases each). V lost 3 bases and J 3 bases, leaving 12 bases between the germline ends. The CDR3 consists of 14 residues. CDR1 is SGHDN, CDR2 FVKESK, per germline. The CDR3 DNA sequence: TGTGCCAGCAGCCATTGGGACGGAGACTACGAGCAGTACTTC. Its protein is CASSHWDGDYEQYF.

The genes are TRBV28 and TRBJ2-1; TRBD2 agrees at 7 bases. With V trimmed by 6 bases and J by 5 bases, 10 bases remained unmatched. The CDR3 covers 15 residues. The germline V gene has CDR1 MDHEN and CDR2 SYDVKM. This CDR3 is CASRIPGGRDNEQFF. In nucleotides, the CDR3 is TGTGCCAGCAGGATTCCGGGCGGGAGAGACAATGAGCAGTTCTTC.

This clonotype occurred a few times. The chain recombines TRBV4-3 with TRBJ2-7, with 11 bases aligning to TRBD1. Germline CDR1 reads LGHNA; CDR2 reads YSLEER. Trimming removed 4 bases from V and 7 bases from J; junction bases left unmatched: 9. This CDR3 has 15 amino acids. CDR3 in DNA: TGCGCCAGCAGCCTGGGCGGACAGGGGGCGGGAGAGCAGTACTTC. Its protein is CASSLGGQGAGEQYF.

This clonotype was found many times. The genes are TRBV7-2 and TRBJ2-1; D is uncertain. This CDR3 region has 13 residues. The ends were cut back, 0 bases at V and 9 bases at J, with 9 bases in the middle. Germline CDR1 reads SGHTA; CDR2 reads FQGNSA. CDR3 region: CASSLAGAIEQFF. The CDR3 DNA reads TGTGCCAGCAGCTTAGCCGGAGCGATTGAGCAGTTCTTC.

This clonotype has more than one count but fewer than ten. In DNA, the CDR3 is TGTGCCAGCAGCGGCCCGGCCGGGGACCGCATTTATGGCTACACCTTC. Translation gives CASSGPAGDRIYGYTF. The V gene is TRBV7-9, the J gene TRBJ1-2; D is possibly TRBD1 (5 bases). The CDR3 consists of 16 residues. Germline values: CDR1 SEHNR, CDR2 FQNEAQ (reference sequence). V was cut by 5 bases and J by 5 bases, with 21 bases left in between.

This clonotype occurred a few times. The CDR3 nucleotides read TGTGCCAGCAGCCCAGGGTCCCAAGAGACCCAGTACTTC. Protein: CASSPGSQETQYF. This sequence joins TRBV7-9 and TRBJ2-5; perhaps TRBD1 as D (5 bases). CDR1 and CDR2 from the germline V gene are SEHNR and FQNEAQ (reference sequence). Trimming removed 5 bases at V and 1 base at J, with 8 bases between. CDR3 size: 13 residues.

Written as DNA, the CDR3 is TGTGCCAGCAGCTCTCGACAGGCGGTTTACAATGAGCAGTTCTTC. The encoded protein is CASSSRQAVYNEQFF. V usage is TRBV7-2 and J usage is TRBJ2-1; D is perhaps TRBD1 (6 bases). CDR1 SGHTA and CDR2 FQGNSA come from the germline V gene. This CDR3 spans 15 amino acids. V was shortened by 4 bases and J by 4 bases, with 14 bases between the two germline ends.

This clonotype was detected many times. V usage is TRBV6-5 and J usage is TRBJ2-1; 11 bases are shared with TRBD2. CDR3 length equals 18 residues. The germline CDR1 and CDR2 sequences are MNHEY and SVGAGI. The trim removed 4 bases at V and 6 bases at J, leaving 14 bases unmatched. CDR3 DNA: TGTGCCAGCAGTTCCGGGGTTAGCGGGAGGGTCCTCCCCAATGAGCAGTTCTTC. This translates into CASSSGVSGRVLPNEQFF.

This clonotype has at least ten counts. This chain links TRBV7-9 with TRBJ2-7; 10 bases match TRBD1. The CDR3 has 14 amino acids. Losses at the gene ends were 5 bases for V and 3 bases for J; bases not matched to a gene: 4. The germline V gene encodes CDR1 SEHNR and CDR2 FQNEAQ (reference sequence). The DNA for the CDR3 is TGTGCCAGCAGCCAACGGACAGGGGGCTACGAGCAGTACTTC. Translated, it gives CASSQRTGGYEQYF.

This clonotype was recorded many times. The chain links TRBV10-3 to TRBJ1-5; tentative D call: TRBD1 (5 bases). Germline CDR1 is ENHRY and CDR2 is SYGVKD. V was pared by 0 bases and J by 2 bases, with 8 bases between. There are 15 residues in the CDR3. In DNA, the CDR3 is TGTGCCATCAGTGAGTCGGCGACAGGCAATCAGCCCCAGCATTTT. Residues: CAISESATGNQPQHF.

This clonotype showed up many times. The chain employs TRBV15 and TRBJ2-7; TRBD2 matches at 8 bases. The CDR3 sequence is 14 residues long. V lost 5 bases, J lost 5 bases, and 8 bases stayed unmatched. Per the germline V gene, CDR1 is LNHNV and CDR2 is YYDKDF (reference sequence). The CDR3 region has the DNA TGTGCCACCAGCGGAGGACTAGCATTCGACGAGCAGTACTTC. The encoded protein is CATSGGLAFDEQYF.

This clonotype was observed at least ten times. The rearrangement uses TRBV20-1 and TRBJ1-1; the match to TRBD1 covers 7 bases. Trimming took 2 bases from V and 6 from J; bases not matched to a gene: 12. Germline loops: CDR1 DFQATT, CDR2 SNEGSKA (reference sequence). CDR3 length: 15 residues. CDR3 sequence: CSARLHTGAGAEAFF. In nucleotides, the CDR3 is TGCAGTGCTAGACTACATACAGGGGCTGGGGCTGAAGCTTTCTTT.

This clonotype was picked up a small number of times. The chain recombines TRBV30 with TRBJ2-3, with 10 bases identical to TRBD2. Germline assignment: CDR1 GTSNPN and CDR2 SVGIG (reference sequence). The CDR3 covers 15 residues. Trimming removed 0 bases from V and 6 bases from J; junction bases left unmatched: 6. Here the CDR3 DNA reads TGTGCCTGGAGTGTCCTAGCGGGAGCGGATGATACGCAGTATTTT. Its translation: CAWSVLAGADDTQYF.

A few counts support this clonotype. CDR3 loop: CASSIGLAGVLYNEQFF. The CDR3 DNA reads as TGTGCCAGCAGCATAGGGCTAGCGGGAGTTCTCTACAATGAGCAGTTCTTC. The chain is built from TRBV28 and TRBJ2-1; 10 nucleotides agree with TRBD2. The CDR3 is 17 amino acids. Germline V gives CDR1 MDHEN, CDR2 SYDVKM. The trim removed 6 bases at V and 3 bases at J, leaving 11 bases unmatched.